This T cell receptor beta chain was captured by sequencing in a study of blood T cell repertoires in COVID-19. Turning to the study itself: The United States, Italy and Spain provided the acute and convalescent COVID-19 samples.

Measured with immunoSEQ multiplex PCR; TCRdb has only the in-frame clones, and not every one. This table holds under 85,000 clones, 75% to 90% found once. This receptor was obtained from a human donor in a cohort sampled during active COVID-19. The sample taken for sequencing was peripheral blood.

The CDR3 sequence: CASSYRQGIQGEQYF. In DNA, the CDR3 is TGTGCCAGCAGTTACCGACAGGGGATCCAGGGCGAGCAGTACTTC. J is TRBJ2-7 and V is TRBV6-5; 8 bases agree with TRBD1. J gave up 6 bases and V 2 bases, and 9 bases lay outside the gene matches. This CDR3 contains 15 residues. Per the germline V gene, CDR1 is MNHEY and CDR2 is SVGAGI.